This TCR beta chain derives from a study of identical twins. V gave up 5 bases and J gave up 11 bases, with 18 bases separating them. The CDR3 loop spans 13 amino acids. From germline, CDR1 is MNHEY and CDR2 SVGAGI. TCRdb analysed the 5' RACE reads with MiXCR anew, one entry per CDR3 protein. The sample contains 1.5 million or so distinct CDR3 sequences, about 32% of which appear only once. V gene TRBV6-5 combines with J gene TRBJ2-5, with TRBD2 as a possible D gene (6 bases). The sequenced sample consisted of cord blood. The sequence came from a newborn girl in good health. In DNA, the CDR3 is TGTGCCAGCAGTCTCGGGTTGGACTACGGGCAGTACTTC. This sequence encodes CASSLGLDYGQYF.